The clone carrying this TCR beta chain was found many times. The length of the CDR3 is 15 residues. CDR1 is SGHRS, CDR2 YFSETQ, per germline. V was clipped by 4 bases and J by 0 bases, with 11 bases between them. The data originate from a study of human T cells and chemical hapten exposure. Indicated time point: pre-sensitization, week 0. Specified treatment: therapeutic diphenylcyclopropenone sensitization with weekly scalp DPC. MiXCR, applied by TCRdb to the RACE reads, yields one record per CDR3 protein. The data contain 35,000 to 45,000 distinct CDR3 sequences, about an eighth of them singletons. This chain uses TRBV5-1 with TRBJ1-5; D perhaps matches TRBD1 (5 bases). The TCR was taken from a woman aged 25 to 45 with alopecia areata. Some clones in this sample may be carry-over from other donors' samples. Sequenced here: whole blood, sampled in connection with sensitization to the hapten diphenylcyclopropenone (DPC). CDR3 in DNA: TGCGCCAGCAGCGTCAGGGCTAATAGCAATCAGCCCCAGCATTTT. This sequence encodes CASSVRANSNQPQHF.